This T cell receptor beta chain was documented in a study of cytomegalovirus exposure and HLA in healthy donors. Study at large: Among roughly 180 million T cells, an earlier analysis found roughly 100 million unique TCR beta sequences. Study findings and constraints: A later examination showed that TCR association rates differed by HLA locus, with DRB1 most and HLA-C fewest. For most TCR sequences rarity was the rule, although some public TCRs occurred in many donors.

PCR primers comprised 60 Vbeta and 13 Jbeta primers. TCRdb's table, derived via immunoSEQ multiplex PCR, lists solely in-frame clones and lacks some. The table includes approximately 82,000 clones, about 9.5% detected once. This clone was seen a few times. Its specificity is not known. The sequenced sample consisted of PBMCs. The clonotype was recovered from a man aged 55 to 70 in good health and CMV-seropositive.

CDR3 loop: CASSRGLAGLNEQFF. In DNA, the CDR3 is TGTGCCAGCAGTCGAGGACTAGCTGGCCTCAATGAGCAGTTCTTC. The V and J genes are TRBV6-5 and TRBJ2-1, with 8 bases that match TRBD2. Trimming took 5 bases from V and 6 from J; bases not matched to a gene: 9. Germline CDR1 reads MNHEY; CDR2 reads SVGAGI. This CDR3 has 15 residues.